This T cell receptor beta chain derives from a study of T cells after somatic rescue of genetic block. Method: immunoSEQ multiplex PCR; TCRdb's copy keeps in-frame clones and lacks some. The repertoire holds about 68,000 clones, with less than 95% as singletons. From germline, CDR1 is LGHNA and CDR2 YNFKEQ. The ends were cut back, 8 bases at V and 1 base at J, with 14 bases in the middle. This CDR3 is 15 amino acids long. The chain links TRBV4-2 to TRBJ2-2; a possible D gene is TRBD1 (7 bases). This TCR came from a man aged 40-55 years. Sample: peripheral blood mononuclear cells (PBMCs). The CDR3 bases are TGTGCCAGCGGAGGGGGGACAGTGAACACCGGGGAGCTGTTTTTT. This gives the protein CASGGGTVNTGELFF.